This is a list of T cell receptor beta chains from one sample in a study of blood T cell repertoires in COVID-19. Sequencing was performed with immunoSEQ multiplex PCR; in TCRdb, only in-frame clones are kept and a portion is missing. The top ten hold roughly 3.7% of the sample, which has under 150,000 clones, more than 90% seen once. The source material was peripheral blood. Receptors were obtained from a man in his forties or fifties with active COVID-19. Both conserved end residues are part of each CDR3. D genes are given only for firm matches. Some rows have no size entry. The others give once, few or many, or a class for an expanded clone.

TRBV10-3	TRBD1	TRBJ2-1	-	TGTGCCATCAGTGAGTCGCAATTCGGACAGGTTTACAATGAGCAGTTCTTC	CAISESQFGQVYNEQFF
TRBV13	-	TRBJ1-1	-	TGTGCCAGCAGCTTAGGCCGGGTCACTGAAGCTTTCTTT	CASSLGRVTEAFF
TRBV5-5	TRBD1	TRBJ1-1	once	TGTGCCAGCAGCTATGACGGACAGGGAAACACTGAAGCTTTCTTT	CASSYDGQGNTEAFF
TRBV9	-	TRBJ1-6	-	TGTGCCAGCAGCGTAGGGAGCCGACCAGACTACAATTCACCCCTCCACTTT	CASSVGSRPDYNSPLHF
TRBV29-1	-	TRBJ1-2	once	TGCAGCGTTGCTGAGCAGGTAGCTAACTATGGCTACACCTTC	CSVAEQVANYGYTF
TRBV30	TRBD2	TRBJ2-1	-	TGTGCCTGGGGTCTAGCGGGAAGCTGGGGTGAGCAGTTCTTC	CAWGLAGSWGEQFF
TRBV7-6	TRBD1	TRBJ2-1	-	TGTGCCAGCAGCCCATGGACAGGCTCCTACAATGAGCAGTTCTTC	CASSPWTGSYNEQFF
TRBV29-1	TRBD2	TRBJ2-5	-	TGCAGCACAAGGGGACTAGCGGGGGTGGAGACCCAGTACTTC	CSTRGLAGVETQYF
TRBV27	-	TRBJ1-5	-	TGTGCCAGCAGTTGGGGGGGTACTCGGCAGCCCCAGCATTTT	CASSWGGTRQPQHF
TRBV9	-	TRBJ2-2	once	TGTGCCAGCAGCCCAATCCAACAACCCGGGGAGCTGTTTTTT	CASSPIQQPGELFF
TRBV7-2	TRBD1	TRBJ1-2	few	TGTGCCAGCAGCTCTAAGGGGGCAGGCGTTGGCTATGGCTACACCTTC	CASSSKGAGVGYGYTF
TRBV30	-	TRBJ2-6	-	TGTGCCTGGAGTGGGGGGCGAGGGGCCAACGTCCTGACTTTC	CAWSGGRGANVLTF
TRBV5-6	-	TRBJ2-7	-	TGTGCCAGCAGCCCCCAGGGTTCATTCTCCTACGAGCAGTACTTC	CASSPQGSFSYEQYF
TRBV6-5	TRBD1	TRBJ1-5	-	TGTGCCAGCATCCGGGACAGAGATAGCAATCAGCCCCAGCATTTT	CASIRDRDSNQPQHF
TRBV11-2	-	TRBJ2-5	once	TGTGCCAGCAGCTTTAGGCGGGACCTGGAGACCCAGTACTTC	CASSFRRDLETQYF
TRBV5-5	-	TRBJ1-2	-	TGTGCCAGCAGCTTTCGGGGTCGGGCGGGCCTCCAACCGAACAACTATGGCTACACCTTC	CASSFRGRAGLQPNNYGYTF
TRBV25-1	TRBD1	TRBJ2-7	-	TGTGCCAGCAGACCCGGGACAGCCTACGAGCAGTACTTC	CASRPGTAYEQYF
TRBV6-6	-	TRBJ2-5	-	TGTGCCAGCAGCCTACCGTTCGGGTCAGGGTTGACCCAGTACTTC	CASSLPFGSGLTQYF
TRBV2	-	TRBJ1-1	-	TGTGCCAGCACCGTTACCTCCTCGAGTCCTTTCTTT	CASTVTSSSPFF
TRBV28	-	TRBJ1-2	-	TGTGCCAGCAGCCTAAAATATGGCTACACCTTC	CASSLKYGYTF
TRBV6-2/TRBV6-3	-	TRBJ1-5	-	TGTGCCAGCAGTTACGGGGGGACTAGCAATCAGCCCCAGCATTTT	CASSYGGTSNQPQHF
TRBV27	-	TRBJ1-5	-	TGTGCCAGCAGTTTATCCGGGGTTCAGCCCCAGCATTTT	CASSLSGVQPQHF
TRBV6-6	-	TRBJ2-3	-	TGTGCCAGCAGTCCCCCTAACCCGGGCGGGGATACGCAGTATTTT	CASSPPNPGGDTQYF
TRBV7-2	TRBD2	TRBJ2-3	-	TGTGCCAGCAGCCCGCGGACTAGCGGGACAGATACGCAGTATTTT	CASSPRTSGTDTQYF
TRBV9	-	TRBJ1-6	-	TGTGCCAGCAGCGTATACTCGTCGGGGAACAATTCACCCCTCCACTTT	CASSVYSSGNNSPLHF
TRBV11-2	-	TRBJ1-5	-	TGTGCCAGCAGCCGAATGGGGCTGAGCAATCAGCCCCAGCATTTT	CASSRMGLSNQPQHF
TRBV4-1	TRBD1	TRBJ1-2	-	TGCGCCAGCAGCCGCGGGGGCAGGGGGCGCACGGACGGGAGCTACACCTTC	CASSRGGRGRTDGSYTF
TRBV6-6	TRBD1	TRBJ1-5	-	TGTGCCAGCATTGCAGGGGGCCTTAGCAATCAGCCCCAGCATTTT	CASIAGGLSNQPQHF
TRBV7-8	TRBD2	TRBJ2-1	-	TGTGCCAGCAGCTTAGGGCTAGCGGGAGTTGTATACAATGAGCAGTTCTTC	CASSLGLAGVVYNEQFF
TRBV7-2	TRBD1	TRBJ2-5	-	TGTGCCAGCAAGAGAGACAGGGCCCAAGAGACCCAGTACTTC	CASKRDRAQETQYF
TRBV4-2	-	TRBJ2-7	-	TGTGCCAGCAGCACCTCCTTGAGCAGGGCAGTAAAGGCCTACGAGCAGTACTTC	CASSTSLSRAVKAYEQYF
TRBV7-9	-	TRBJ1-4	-	TGTGCCAGTACACCAACAGGGCATAATGAAAAACTGTTTTTT	CASTPTGHNEKLFF
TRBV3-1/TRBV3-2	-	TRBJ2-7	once	TGTGCCAGCAGCCAAGGGAGGAGAACCTCCTACGAGCAGTACTTC	CASSQGRRTSYEQYF
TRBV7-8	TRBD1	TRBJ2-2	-	TGTGCCAGCAGCTTAAGGGGGACAGGGGGGAACACCGGGGAGCTGTTTTTT	CASSLRGTGGNTGELFF
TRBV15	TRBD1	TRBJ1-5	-	TGTGCCACCAGCAGCCGGGACAGTGCCAATCAGCCCCAGCATTTT	CATSSRDSANQPQHF
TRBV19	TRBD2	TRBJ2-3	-	TGTGCCAGTAGCCTAGCGGGAAGGGGGATCACAGATACGCAGTATTTT	CASSLAGRGITDTQYF
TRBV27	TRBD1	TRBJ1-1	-	TGTGCCAGCAGTAAGGGACAGGGGTTGAACACTGAAGCTTTCTTT	CASSKGQGLNTEAFF
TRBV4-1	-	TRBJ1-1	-	TGCGCCAGCAGCCAAGGGGCAGGGATGAACACTGAAGCTTTCTTT	CASSQGAGMNTEAFF
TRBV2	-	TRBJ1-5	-	TGTGCCAGCTCAGGAAATAATCAGCCCCAGCATTTT	CASSGNNQPQHF
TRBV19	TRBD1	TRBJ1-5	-	TGTGCCAGTAGTATGACAGGGGATCAGCCCCAGCATTTT	CASSMTGDQPQHF
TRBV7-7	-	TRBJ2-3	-	TGTGCCAGCAGCTTAGGCCGCGGCTCAGATACGCAGTATTTT	CASSLGRGSDTQYF
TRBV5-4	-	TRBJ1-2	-	TGTGCCAGCAGCTTGGATCAGGCGGCGGGCTATGGCTACACCTTC	CASSLDQAAGYGYTF
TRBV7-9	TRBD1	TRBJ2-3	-	TGTGCCAGCAGAGATGGCCGGGACAGGGGAGGAGATACGCAGTATTTT	CASRDGRDRGGDTQYF
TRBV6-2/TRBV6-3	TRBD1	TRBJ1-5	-	TGTGCCAGCAGCCGGGACAGGGGTATTCAGCCCCAGCATTTT	CASSRDRGIQPQHF
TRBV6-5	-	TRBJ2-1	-	TGTGCCAGCAGTTACTGGGGGGAAGAGAATGAGCAGTTCTTC	CASSYWGEENEQFF
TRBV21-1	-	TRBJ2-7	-	TGTGCCAGCAGCAAAGGTCCCCTTACCTACGAGCAGTACTTC	CASSKGPLTYEQYF
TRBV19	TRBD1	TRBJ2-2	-	TGTGCCAGTAGTATCGGGACAGGGATCGGGGAGCTGTTTTTT	CASSIGTGIGELFF
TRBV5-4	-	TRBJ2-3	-	TGTGCCAGCAGGGGAGCAAGCACAGATACGCAGTATTTT	CASRGASTDTQYF
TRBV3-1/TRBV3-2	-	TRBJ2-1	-	TGTGCCAGCAGCCAAGGCCGGACATACAATGAGCAGTTCTTC	CASSQGRTYNEQFF
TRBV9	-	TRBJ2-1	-	TGTGCCAGCAGCGTAGCGTCTGATAGCTCCTACAATGAGCAGTTCTTC	CASSVASDSSYNEQFF